These 25 T cell receptor beta chains came from one sample sequenced in a study of blood T cells in healthy people across ages. The use of a sample-barcoded 5' primer and a J-beta primer mix characterized a second PCR of about 6 to 11 cycles. TCRdb analysed the 5' RACE reads with MiXCR anew, one entry per CDR3 protein. The table has some 320,000 distinct CDR3 sequences, 25% to 30% seen once. The sample taken for sequencing was blood. These receptors were collected from a woman in her seventies in good health.

In its sample, this clonotype was seen a few times. CDR3: CASSKSTDTQYF. The CDR3 DNA is TGTGCCAGCAGCAAGTCCACAGATACGCAGTATTTT. The chain joins TRBV11-2 to TRBJ2-3; no clear D gene. In germline, CDR1 is SGHAT, CDR2 FQNNGV. The V gene lost 5 bases and the J gene lost 2 bases, with 5 bases spanning the gap. The CDR3 consists of 12 residues.

This chain connects TRBV19 to TRBJ2-1; unclear D gene. V dropped 3 bases and J dropped 2 bases, with 5 bases sitting between them. Germline assignment: CDR1 LNHDA and CDR2 SQIVND (reference sequence). CDR3 size: 13 residues. The CDR3 DNA follows: TGTGCCAGTAGTATTCCCCCCTACAATGAGCAGTTCTTC. Protein: CASSIPPYNEQFF.

This chain uses TRBV29-1 with TRBJ1-2, with 7 nucleotides matching TRBD1. V was clipped by 4 bases and J by 8 bases; unmatched bases: 10. Germline lookup yields CDR1 SQVTM and CDR2 ANQGSEA. There are 13 residues in the CDR3. The CDR3 sequence is CSVGVRQGHGYTF. CDR3 nucleotide sequence: TGCAGCGTTGGGGTCAGACAGGGACACGGCTACACCTTC.

The chain recombines TRBV4-1 with TRBJ1-3, with D uncertain. The CDR3 covers 15 residues. V dropped 0 bases and J dropped 9 bases, with 15 bases sitting between them. The germline CDR1 and CDR2 sequences are MGHRA and YSYEKL. The DNA of the CDR3 is TGCGCCAGCAGCCAAGAGACGGCCCACGGCGGCACCATATATTTT. This gives the protein CASSQETAHGGTIYF.

As concerns this clonotype: Compared with germline, one end of the junction differs, possibly owing to a read error. The chain combines TRBV15 with TRBJ2-5; tentative D call: TRBD2 (5 bases). The CDR3 sequence is 16 residues long. Germline CDR1 reads LNHNV; CDR2 reads YYDKDF (reference sequence). The CDR3 DNA reads TGTGCCACCAGCCCAGGACCCGGGAATCGACAAGAGACTCAGTACTTC. Protein product: CATSPGPGNRQETQYF.

The V and J genes are TRBV6-6 and TRBJ1-2; D is ambiguous. The germline V and J ends were trimmed by 6 bases and 6 bases, with 11 bases remaining between them. Germline CDR1 and CDR2: MNHNY and SVGAGI (reference sequence). The CDR3 extends over 12 amino acids. The CDR3 nucleotides are TGTGCCAGCAGCTACCGCGGCAATGGCTACACCTTC. This encodes CASSYRGNGYTF.

This clonotype was seen more than once but under ten times. The chain is built from TRBV5-1 and TRBJ1-1, with D possibly matching TRBD1 (6 bases). In germline, CDR1 is SGHRS, CDR2 YFSETQ. The V end lost 4 bases, the J end lost 2 bases, and 12 bases lay between the germline ends. The CDR3 consists of 14 residues. DNA of the CDR3: TGCGCCAGCAGCCGCGAGGGGGGCAACACTGAAGCTTTCTTT. Protein: CASSREGGNTEAFF.

This clonotype was found a few times. The chain is built from TRBV6-1 and TRBJ2-5; 8 bases are shared with TRBD1. Germline CDR1 and CDR2: MNHNS and SASEGT. Trimming took 6 bases from V and 5 from J; bases not matched to a gene: 11. The CDR3 consists of 15 residues. In nucleotides, the CDR3 is TGTGCCAGCAGGCAGCCAGGGGGCTCACGGGAGACCCAGTACTTC. Translation: CASRQPGGSRETQYF.

This chain links TRBV5-1 with TRBJ2-1; D perhaps matches TRBD2 (6 bases). Deletions cut 4 bases from V and 6 bases from J, with 14 bases between. Germline V gene sequence: CDR1 SGHRS, CDR2 YFSETQ. The CDR3 length is 14 residues. DNA of the CDR3: TGCGCCAGCAGCGCGGACTACTCAAGCAATGAGCAGTTCTTC. It is translated as CASSADYSSNEQFF.

V gene TRBV29-1 combines with J gene TRBJ2-4; no clear D. Trimming took 5 bases from V and 3 from J, leaving 8 bases between them. The CDR3 length is 12 residues. Germline V gene sequence: CDR1 SQVTM, CDR2 ANQGSEA. The CDR3 reads CSVRGDKNIQYF. The CDR3 DNA sequence: TGCAGCGTTAGAGGAGACAAAAACATTCAGTACTTC.

The chain joins TRBV7-9 to TRBJ1-1; TRBD1 is a possible D gene (5 bases). V lost 5 bases and J lost 2, with 12 bases in between. CDR1 is SEHNR, CDR2 FQNEAQ, per germline (reference sequence). The CDR3 runs 14 residues. The CDR3 coding sequence is TGTGCCAGCAGCCCGCAACAGGTTAACACTGAAGCTTTCTTT. This sequence encodes CASSPQQVNTEAFF.

The chain combines TRBV6-2 or TRBV6-3 with TRBJ2-5; no clear D gene. The J call may not be correct, given that the DNA end is closer to TRBJ2-1. The CDR3 has 11 residues. The germline V gene encodes CDR1 MNHEY and CDR2 SVGEGT. The CDR3 region has the DNA TGTGCCAGCAAAGCAGTGATTGAGCAGTTCTTC. This codes for CASKAVIEQFF.

This clonotype was seen just once. The chain combines TRBV20-1 with TRBJ2-5; D call uncertain. Trimming pared 0 bases from V and 4 bases from J, leaving 6 bases between. The germline V gene has CDR1 DFQATT and CDR2 SNEGSKA (reference sequence). CDR3 size: 12 residues. CDR3 DNA: TGCAGTGCTAGAGAGTTATTAGAGACCCAGTACTTC. It codes for CSARELLETQYF.

In its sample, this clonotype was seen a few times. The chain has TRBV7-2 and TRBJ1-2; the match to TRBD1 covers 7 bases. The ends lost 4 bases at V and 8 bases at J; junction bases unmatched: 16. From germline, CDR1 is SGHTA and CDR2 FQGNSA. The CDR3 is 16 amino acids. The CDR3 here is CASSYKTGLERGGYTF. The CDR3, as DNA: TGTGCCAGCAGCTACAAGACAGGGTTAGAACGAGGAGGCTACACCTTC.

This clonotype has a count of ten or more. The chain recombines TRBV12-3 or TRBV12-4 with TRBJ1-2, with D uncertain. The CDR3 extends over 11 amino acids. Trimming stripped 5 bases from V and 8 bases from J, with 9 bases between. CDR3 nucleotides: TGTGCCAGCAGTCCCCAGCAGGGCTACACCTTC. It translates to CASSPQQGYTF.

The V and J genes are TRBV29-1 and TRBJ2-1, with D tentatively TRBD2 (6 bases). Per the germline V gene, CDR1 is SQVTM and CDR2 is ANQGSEA. The CDR3 is 11 residues long. In DNA, the CDR3 is TGCGGCGGGGACGCTTACAATGAGCAGTTCTTC. As protein: CGGDAYNEQFF.

The chain carries TRBV29-1 and TRBJ1-1; a weak D match, TRBD1 (6 bases). Germline V gene data show CDR1 as SQVTM and CDR2 as ANQGSEA. The V end lost 6 bases, the J end lost 5 bases, and 22 bases lay between the germline ends. This CDR3 spans 15 amino acids. The CDR3 loop reads CSVMIQGPPGTEAFF. CDR3 DNA sequence: TGCAGCGTGATGATACAGGGCCCGCCGGGGACTGAAGCTTTCTTT.

This clonotype was detected a few times. The chain recombines TRBV20-1 with TRBJ1-1; D uncertain. CDR1 and CDR2 (germline): DFQATT, SNEGSKA (reference sequence). V shed 3 bases and J shed 4 bases, with 6 bases lying between them. The CDR3 is made up of 11 amino acids. The CDR3 loop is CSASWVTEAFF. The CDR3 nucleotides read TGCAGTGCTAGTTGGGTCACTGAAGCTTTCTTT.

The V and J genes are TRBV20-1 and TRBJ1-4; D is uncertain. CDR1 DFQATT and CDR2 SNEGSKA come from the germline V gene (reference sequence). The germline V and J ends were trimmed by 4 bases and 0 bases, with 24 bases remaining between them. The CDR3 runs 19 residues. The CDR3 DNA reads as TGCAGTGCTACTACCGCCAACAGCCTTATGGTGCCAACTAATGAAAAACTGTTTTTT. It yields the protein CSATTANSLMVPTNEKLFF.

Worth noting for this clonotype: Compared with germline, one end of the junction differs, possibly owing to a read error. CDR3 residues: CSARDMTRRRQPQHF. CDR3 nucleotide sequence: TGCAGCGCTAGAGATATGACCCGACGACGGCAGCCCCAGCATTTT. The J gene is TRBJ1-5, the V gene TRBV20-1; no reliable D call. This CDR3 region has 15 residues. The germline V gene has CDR1 DFQATT and CDR2 SNEGSKA (reference sequence).

The chain recombines TRBV5-1 with TRBJ1-2, with D unresolved. There are 13 residues in the CDR3. V was pared by 0 bases and J by 2 bases, with 5 bases between. Germline CDR1 SGHRS, CDR2 YFSETQ. Here the CDR3 reads CASSLDTNYGYTF. The CDR3 bases are TGCGCCAGCAGCTTGGACACAAACTATGGCTACACCTTC.

This rearrangement joins TRBV18 to TRBJ2-1; 7 bases are shared with TRBD1. This CDR3 has 15 amino acids. Germline assignment: CDR1 KGHSH and CDR2 LQKENI. V lost 2 bases and J lost 4; bases outside the gene matches: 5. The CDR3 bases are TGTGCCAGCTCACCAACAGGGGTTGGATACAATGAGCAGTTCTTC. Protein sequence: CASSPTGVGYNEQFF.

The genes are TRBV5-1 and TRBJ2-5; 9 bases match TRBD1. Trimming cost V 1 base and J 5 bases; bases outside gene matches: 9. The V gene's germline CDR1 is SGHRS and CDR2 YFSETQ. The CDR3 contains 16 residues. The CDR3 sequence is CASSLFGGQGVETQYF. CDR3 in DNA: TGCGCCAGCAGCTTGTTTGGGGGACAGGGAGTGGAGACCCAGTACTTC.

CDR3 sequence (DNA): TGTGCCAGCAGTACGCCCGACAGGACGATTACTGAAGCTTTCTTT. Translating it yields CASSTPDRTITEAFF. The chain employs TRBV28 and TRBJ1-1; TRBD1 might be the D (6 bases). This CDR3 contains 15 residues. V lost 5 bases, J lost 5 bases, and 18 bases lay in between. Germline V gene sequence: CDR1 MDHEN, CDR2 SYDVKM.

This clonotype was detected only a few times. The rearrangement joins TRBV29-1 to TRBJ2-5; perhaps TRBD1 as D (6 bases). The tail of the sequence fits TRBJ2-7 better, so the J call may be wrong. The germline gives CDR1 SQVTM, CDR2 ANQGSEA. This CDR3 comprises 13 residues. In nucleotides, the CDR3 is TGCAGCGTTGAAAGGGGGAACTCCTACGAGCAGTACTTC. Translating gives CSVERGNSYEQYF.